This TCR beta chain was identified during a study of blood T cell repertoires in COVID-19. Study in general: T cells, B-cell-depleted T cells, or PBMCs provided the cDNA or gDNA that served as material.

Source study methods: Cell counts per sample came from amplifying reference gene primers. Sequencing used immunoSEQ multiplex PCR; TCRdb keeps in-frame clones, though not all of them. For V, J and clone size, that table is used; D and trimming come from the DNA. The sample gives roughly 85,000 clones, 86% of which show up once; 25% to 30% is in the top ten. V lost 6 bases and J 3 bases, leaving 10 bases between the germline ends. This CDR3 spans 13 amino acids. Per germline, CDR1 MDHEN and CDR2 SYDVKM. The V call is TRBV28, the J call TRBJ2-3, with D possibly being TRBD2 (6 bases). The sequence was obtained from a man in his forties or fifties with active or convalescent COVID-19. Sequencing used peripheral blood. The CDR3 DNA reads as TGTGCCAGCAGCGGGAGCCAGACAGATACGCAGTATTTT. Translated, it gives CASSGSQTDTQYF.